This passage covers 16 T cell receptor beta chains from one sample sequenced in a study of shared clonotypes between healthy human individuals. TCRdb's table, derived via immunoSEQ multiplex PCR, lists solely in-frame clones and lacks some. The sample has 2.3 million or so clones, over 85% seen once. The sample comprised naive CD4+ T cells from PBMCs. The subset is: CD45RA+ positively selected. These receptors came from a man younger than 30 in good health. Some clones in this sample may be carry-over from other donors' samples.

The V and J genes are TRBV20-1 and TRBJ2-7; D remains unclear. CDR1 DFQATT and CDR2 SNEGSKA come from the germline V gene (reference sequence). The CDR3 length is 11 residues. V was trimmed by 6 bases and J by 5 bases, leaving 11 bases between them. CDR3 in DNA: TGCAGTGCCTTAGGACGGGACGAGCAGTACTTC. Translated: CSALGRDEQYF.

The V call is TRBV6-6, the J call TRBJ2-7, with TRBD2 identical over 9 bases. The V gene end was trimmed by 5 bases and the J gene end by 2 bases; junction bases not matched to a gene: 7. Germline V gene lookup returns CDR1 MNHNY and CDR2 SVGAGI (reference sequence). This CDR3 contains 15 residues. The CDR3 protein is CASSPFRTSAYEQYF. The CDR3 DNA sequence: TGTGCCAGCAGTCCGTTCCGGACTAGCGCCTACGAGCAGTACTTC.

The J gene is TRBJ1-5, the V gene TRBV5-7; TRBD1 is a possible D gene (5 bases). TRBV5-7 is assigned to the ORF class and has an uncertain function. The V end lost 7 bases, the J end lost 6 bases, and 11 bases lay between the germline ends. The CDR3 sequence is 12 residues long. CDR3 in amino acids: CASGEGRQPQHF. The CDR3, as DNA: TGTGCCAGCGGAGAGGGGCGTCAGCCCCAGCATTTT.

This clone has just one count. The CDR3 DNA is TGTGCCAGCAGCGAAAGACTAGCGGGAGGCGCGAACACCGGGGAGCTGTTTTTT. This encodes CASSERLAGGANTGELFF. The rearrangement joins TRBV7-6 to TRBJ2-2; 13 nucleotides line up with TRBD2. Germline CDR1 SGHVS, CDR2 FNYEAQ. J lost 0 bases, V lost 5 bases, and 6 bases had no gene match. The CDR3 covers 18 residues. Combining the CDR3 with reference TRBV7-6 and TRBJ2-2 gives the whole variable domain GAGVSQSPRYKVTKRGQDVALRCDPISGHVSLYWYRQALGQGPEFLTYFNYEAQQDKSGLPNDRFSAERPEGSISTLTIQRTEQRDSAMYRCASSERLAGGANTGELFFGEGSRLTVL.

The chain has TRBV11-3 and TRBJ2-2, with 7 bases matching TRBD1. Germline CDR1 is SGHNT and CDR2 is YENEEA. This CDR3 has 15 amino acids. V lost 2 bases to trimming and J lost 1 base; unmatched junction nucleotides: 1. Here the CDR3 reads CASSLHRGNTGELFF. The CDR3, as DNA: TGTGCCAGCAGCTTACACAGGGGGAACACCGGGGAGCTGTTTTTT.

The chain combines TRBV6-6 with TRBJ2-7, with D perhaps TRBD1 (6 bases). Germline values: CDR1 MNHNY, CDR2 SVGAGI (reference sequence). The CDR3 extends over 14 amino acids. The germline V and J ends were trimmed by 6 bases and 0 bases, with 12 bases remaining between them. CDR3 nucleotides: TGTGCCAGCAGGCTACGGGACAACTCCTACGAGCAGTACTTC. Encoded protein: CASRLRDNSYEQYF.

The V and J genes are TRBV7-2 and TRBJ1-1; TRBD1 aligns across 8 bases. Germline V CDR1 and CDR2: SGHTA, FQGNSA. J lost 4 bases, V lost 4 bases, and 8 bases had no gene match. This CDR3 comprises 15 residues. CDR3 loop: CASSSKDRVGTEAFF. The CDR3 DNA reads TGTGCCAGCAGCTCCAAGGACAGGGTGGGCACTGAAGCTTTCTTT.

The V and J genes are TRBV28 and TRBJ1-2, with D uncertain. The length of the CDR3 is 14 residues. Trimming shortened V by 2 bases and J by 2 bases, and 9 bases separated the two germline ends. The V gene's germline CDR1 is MDHEN and CDR2 SYDVKM. The CDR3 nucleotides are TGTGCCAGCAGTTTACCCCAGCGCAACTATGGCTACACCTTC. Translation: CASSLPQRNYGYTF.

This sequence joins TRBV4-2 and TRBJ2-1; 7 nucleotides align to TRBD2. The J segment lost 0 bases and the V segment lost 3 bases, leaving 8 bases of the junction unmatched. The germline V gene has CDR1 LGHNA and CDR2 YNFKEQ. This CDR3 comprises 17 residues. The CDR3 loop reads CASSQREGRGSYNEQFF. The CDR3 bases are TGTGCCAGCAGCCAGCGGGAAGGGAGGGGCTCCTACAATGAGCAGTTCTTC.

The sample holds one count of this clone. The chain carries TRBV7-9 and TRBJ2-1; D is undetermined. Germline lookup yields CDR1 SEHNR and CDR2 FQNEAQ (reference sequence). This CDR3 has 15 residues. V was cut by 3 bases and J by 0 bases, with 9 bases left in between. CDR3 protein: CASSFRVSSYNEQFF. CDR3 DNA sequence: TGTGCCAGCAGCTTTCGGGTGAGCTCCTACAATGAGCAGTTCTTC.

The V gene is TRBV7-3, the J gene TRBJ2-1, with 13 positions matching TRBD2. This CDR3 contains 16 residues. J was trimmed by 10 bases and V by 5 bases; bases with no gene match: 11. Germline V CDR1 and CDR2: SGHTA, FQGTGA. CDR3 sequence reads: CASSPPGLAGEVEQFF. For the CDR3, the DNA is TGTGCCAGCAGCCCCCCAGGACTAGCGGGAGAGGTGGAGCAGTTCTTC.

The chain carries TRBV7-2 and TRBJ2-5; 12 nucleotides align to TRBD2. Germline loops: CDR1 SGHTA, CDR2 FQGNSA. The CDR3 totals 15 residues. Losses at the gene ends were 6 bases for V and 8 bases for J; bases not matched to a gene: 10. The CDR3 DNA follows: TGTGCCAGCAGTGGGGGGCTAGCGGGAGGGTTAACCCAGTACTTC. Its translation: CASSGGLAGGLTQYF.

The rearrangement links TRBV4-2 to TRBJ2-5; D is ambiguous. The CDR3 consists of 15 residues. Trimming cost V 0 bases and J 4 bases, with 12 bases left between them. CDR1 and CDR2 (germline): LGHNA, YNFKEQ. The DNA for the CDR3 is TGTGCCAGCAGCCAAGATTCCGGAACGGGAGAGACCCAGTACTTC. Translated: CASSQDSGTGETQYF.

The chain recombines TRBV19 with TRBJ2-2; unclear D gene. V was shortened by 4 bases and J by 4 bases, with 10 bases between the two germline ends. This CDR3 has 14 amino acids. Looked up from germline, CDR1 is LNHDA and CDR2 is SQIVND (reference sequence). The CDR3 region has the DNA TGTGCCAGTAGTAAGCAGTCCGGCACCGGGGAGCTGTTTTTT. This encodes CASSKQSGTGELFF.

The genes are TRBV30 and TRBJ2-7; tentatively, D is TRBD2 (5 bases). CDR1 and CDR2 from the germline V gene are GTSNPN and SVGIG (reference sequence). The CDR3 contains 15 residues. V was pared by 5 bases and J by 4 bases, with 21 bases between. CDR3 residues: CAWQTRAPRGYEQYF. The CDR3 DNA sequence: TGTGCCTGGCAGACCCGGGCCCCCCGGGGATACGAGCAGTACTTC.

The rearrangement uses TRBV5-4 and TRBJ1-1, with 8 bases fitting TRBD1. This CDR3 spans 15 amino acids. Germline V gene lookup returns CDR1 SGHNT and CDR2 YYREEE (reference sequence). The J segment lost 0 bases and the V segment lost 4 bases, leaving 5 bases of the junction unmatched. In nucleotides, the CDR3 is TGTGCCAGCAGCACGAAGGACAGGGTGAACACTGAAGCTTTCTTT. Translated, it gives CASSTKDRVNTEAFF.